The source of this T cell receptor (beta chain) is a study of regulatory T cells in long-lasting Graves disease. Stated time point: newly diagnosed GD, antithyroid drugs for less than 3 months. There was RNA extracted from PBMCs, and the TCR library was made from it. Remarks on this clonotype: Antigen unknown.

Study-wide results and caveats: The small sample size may have reduced accuracy.

The CDR3 covers 14 residues. V was trimmed by 4 bases and J by 10 bases, leaving 14 bases between them. Per the germline V gene, CDR1 is LNHDA and CDR2 is SQIVND (reference sequence). According to the study, TCR beta libraries were built with iRepertoire HTBI primers and CDR3-region Arm-PCR. TCRdb called the multiplex PCR reads again in MiXCR, with one record for every CDR3 protein. There are hundreds of thousands of distinct CDR3 sequences in the sample; approximately 16% occur only once, and 25% lies in the top ten. These same records also appear under a second study, on T cells in Graves' hyperthyroidism and ophthalmopathy. That report adds: Using the HTBI primer set, a first-round RT-PCR was run on the TCR CDR3. Ophthalmopathy and stable hyperthyroidism were told apart by a 13 V-J model.

Specimen: peripheral blood mononuclear cells (PBMCs), collected at new diagnosis, from a patient treated with antithyroid drugs. This chain uses TRBV19 with TRBJ1-6; weak D call: TRBD1 (6 bases). The sequence derives from a woman aged 40 to 65 with Graves disease. CDR3 nucleotides: TGTGCCAGTAGTAGAAAGGGGGTCGGGTCACCCCTCCACTTT. Its translation is CASSRKGVGSPLHF.